A selection of T cell receptor beta chains follows, all from one sample in a study of cytomegalovirus exposure and HLA in healthy donors. Profiling relied on immunoSEQ multiplex PCR, and the TCRdb table lists in-frame clones only, not all of them. The sample comprises 110,000 or so clones, roughly two thirds of which are singletons, and roughly 3% rests with the top ten. The sample consisted of PBMCs. The receptors were gathered from a man younger than 40 in good health and CMV-seronegative. Each CDR3 is given with its conserved first and last residue. A D gene is named only where the DNA matches it firmly. Size values are once, few and many counts, or a class for expanded clones, and some rows have none.

abundance,j_gene,v_gene,d_gene,CDR3aa,CDR3nt
medium-sized,TRBJ2-1,TRBV27,.,CASSLYGNSYNEQFF,TGTGCCAGCAGTTTATACGGGAACTCCTACAATGAGCAGTTCTTC
.,TRBJ2-2,TRBV7-3,TRBD2,CASSFASGRGGELFF,TGTGCCAGCAGCTTTGCTAGCGGGAGAGGGGGGGAGCTGTTTTTT
.,TRBJ2-1,TRBV19,.,CASSMGGVSYNEQFF,TGTGCCAGTAGTATGGGGGGAGTCTCCTACAATGAGCAGTTCTTC
.,TRBJ1-1,TRBV18,TRBD1,CASSPETGMGTEAFF,TGTGCCAGCTCACCTGAGACAGGGATGGGCACTGAAGCTTTCTTT
.,TRBJ2-7,TRBV7-2,TRBD1,CASSLNSPGQGAGEQYF,TGTGCCAGCAGCTTAAACTCCCCGGGACAGGGGGCTGGTGAGCAGTACTTC
few,TRBJ2-2,TRBV29-1,TRBD2,CSVYGLAGVTGELFF,TGCAGCGTTTATGGGCTAGCGGGAGTCACCGGGGAGCTGTTTTTT
few,TRBJ1-3,TRBV29-1,.,CSVVGKRDTHSGNTIYF,TGCAGCGTTGTCGGAAAAAGAGACACTCACTCTGGAAACACCATATATTTT
.,TRBJ2-3,TRBV2,.,CASSAWSGYTDTQYF,TGTGCCAGCAGTGCGTGGAGCGGGTACACAGATACGCAGTATTTT
.,TRBJ2-1,TRBV19,.,CATSPGGVNEQFF,TGTGCCACCTCACCTGGAGGGGTCAATGAGCAGTTCTTC
.,TRBJ1-4,TRBV29-1,.,CSVAGAPNEKLFF,TGCAGCGTTGCAGGGGCACCTAATGAAAAACTGTTTTTT
.,TRBJ2-2,TRBV2,TRBD1,CASRETGHTGELFF,TGTGCCAGCAGGGAGACAGGGCATACCGGGGAGCTGTTTTTT
few,TRBJ1-5,TRBV7-3,.,CASSFGPDQPQHF,TGTGCCAGCAGCTTCGGTCCCGATCAGCCCCAGCATTTT
.,TRBJ2-1,TRBV7-8,.,CASSSTPGSSYNEQFF,TGTGCCAGCAGCTCTACCCCCGGGAGCTCCTACAATGAGCAGTTCTTC
.,TRBJ2-7,TRBV27,TRBD2,CASSSPGRGTSYEQYF,TGTGCCAGCAGTTCCCCGGGGCGGGGGACCTCCTACGAGCAGTACTTC
.,TRBJ2-3,TRBV2,.,CASSEEFGSRTDTQYF,TGTGCCAGCAGTGAGGAGTTTGGGTCCCGCACAGATACGCAGTATTTT
.,TRBJ1-3,TRBV7-6,.,CASSLGRDIYSGNTIYF,TGTGCCAGCAGCTTAGGGCGGGATATCTACTCTGGAAACACCATATATTTT
.,TRBJ2-7,TRBV28,.,CASSSTGLGRFVIYEQYF,TGTGCCAGCAGTTCAACGGGACTGGGGCGTTTTGTGATCTACGAGCAGTACTTC
few,TRBJ2-1,TRBV11-2,TRBD2,CASSRRLAGTSFF,TGTGCCAGCAGCAGGAGACTAGCCGGGACGTCGTTCTTC
.,TRBJ2-7,TRBV2,TRBD1,CASSGFGTGGLSSYEQYF,TGTGCCAGCAGTGGCTTTGGGACAGGGGGCCTGAGCTCCTACGAGCAGTACTTC
.,TRBJ1-2,TRBV28,.,CASSPTGYGYTF,TGTGCCAGCAGTCCAACAGGGTATGGCTACACCTTC
.,TRBJ1-3,TRBV25-1,.,CASARGSGNTIYF,TGTGCCAGCGCCCGGGGATCTGGAAACACCATATATTTT
few,TRBJ2-7,TRBV9,.,CASSVEGFGGEQYF,TGTGCCAGCAGCGTAGAGGGGTTTGGCGGCGAGCAGTACTTC
few,TRBJ1-1,TRBV18,TRBD1,CASSPGGQGAPRGAFF,TGTGCCAGCTCACCGGGGGGACAGGGGGCCCCCCGGGGCGCTTTCTTT
.,TRBJ2-4,TRBV5-6,.,CASSFSGSKNIQYF,TGTGCCAGCAGCTTTTCGGGATCCAAAAACATTCAGTACTTC
.,TRBJ2-7,TRBV7-3,.,CASSLSPGRGGDEQYF,TGTGCCAGCAGCTTATCCCCGGGTAGGGGGGGCGACGAGCAGTACTTC
.,TRBJ2-7,TRBV2,TRBD1,CASSGRTGKGYEQYF,TGTGCCAGCAGTGGACGGACAGGGAAGGGCTACGAGCAGTACTTC
few,TRBJ1-5,TRBV7-8,.,CASSLFRQPQHF,TGTGCCAGCAGCTTATTTCGGCAGCCCCAGCATTTT
few,TRBJ2-5,TRBV7-2,.,CASSRGGAYQETQYF,TGTGCCAGCAGCCGAGGGGGAGCGTACCAAGAGACCCAGTACTTC
.,TRBJ2-1,TRBV30,TRBD2,CAWSLLAGAGYNEQFF,TGTGCCTGGAGTTTACTAGCGGGAGCGGGGTACAATGAGCAGTTCTTC
once,TRBJ1-5,TRBV6-1,TRBD1,CASSVQGAGNQPQHF,TGTGCCAGCAGTGTCCAGGGGGCCGGCAATCAGCCCCAGCATTTT
.,TRBJ2-2,TRBV7-2,.,CASSLAGRGMTGELFF,TGTGCCAGCAGCTTAGCCGGGCGGGGTATGACCGGGGAGCTGTTTTTT
.,TRBJ1-1,TRBV2,TRBD1,CASSQGVNTEAFF,TGTGCCAGCAGCCAGGGGGTGAACACTGAAGCTTTCTTT
.,TRBJ2-7,TRBV7-2,.,CASSLGASLLSYEQYF,TGTGCCAGCAGCTTAGGGGCTAGCCTCCTCTCCTACGAGCAGTACTTC
once,TRBJ2-7,TRBV7-3,.,CASSPGRSYEQYF,TGTGCCAGCAGCCCTGGGAGGTCCTACGAGCAGTACTTC
few,TRBJ2-5,TRBV5-6,.,CASSFRVRETQYF,TGTGCCAGCAGCTTCAGGGTTCGGGAGACCCAGTACTTC
.,TRBJ2-3,TRBV18,TRBD2,CASSPASGTSTDTQYF,TGTGCCAGCTCACCGGCTAGCGGGACCAGCACAGATACGCAGTATTTT
.,TRBJ1-1,TRBV2,.,CATEKELNTEAFF,TGTGCCACCGAGAAGGAGTTGAACACTGAAGCTTTCTTT
.,TRBJ2-2,TRBV29-1,TRBD1,CSGGTGLTGELFF,TGCAGCGGCGGGACAGGCTTGACCGGGGAGCTGTTTTTT
.,TRBJ1-6,TRBV7-8,TRBD1,CASSLDRGHLHF,TGTGCCAGCAGCTTGGACAGGGGACACCTCCACTTT
.,TRBJ1-2,TRBV19,TRBD1,CASSPGQGQIYGYTF,TGTGCCAGTAGTCCGGGACAGGGGCAGATCTATGGCTACACCTTC
.,TRBJ2-2,TRBV4-3,.,CASSHRRGGELFF,TGCGCCAGCAGCCACCGAAGAGGAGGGGAGCTGTTTTTT
.,TRBJ1-1,TRBV2,.,CASSVGPFTEAFF,TGTGCCAGCAGTGTGGGCCCCTTCACTGAAGCTTTCTTT
.,TRBJ1-4,TRBV4-2,TRBD1,CASSPRGRDEKLFF,TGTGCCAGCAGCCCAAGGGGGCGGGATGAAAAACTGTTTTTT
.,TRBJ2-3,TRBV7-9,.,CASSFATPTGTDTQYF,TGTGCCAGCAGCTTTGCGACTCCAACGGGTACAGATACGCAGTATTTT
.,TRBJ2-7,TRBV6-6,TRBD1,CASSYSGTGSYEQYF,TGTGCCAGCAGTTACTCCGGGACAGGGAGCTACGAGCAGTACTTC
.,TRBJ2-7,TRBV5-4,TRBD2,CASSPSGSTYSYEQYF,TGTGCCAGCAGCCCTAGCGGGAGTACCTACTCCTACGAGCAGTACTTC
.,TRBJ1-5,TRBV5-1,.,CASSVGFNQPQHF,TGCGCCAGCAGCGTTGGCTTCAATCAGCCCCAGCATTTT
.,TRBJ2-7,TRBV18,TRBD2,CASSPGGPDEQYF,TGTGCCAGCTCCCCGGGGGGGCCCGACGAGCAGTACTTC
.,TRBJ2-3,TRBV7-9,.,CASSSWLLLTDTQYF,TGTGCCAGCAGCTCTTGGCTGCTGCTCACAGATACGCAGTATTTT
few,TRBJ1-5,TRBV15,.,CATSRDWAGDNQPQHF,TGTGCCACCAGCAGAGACTGGGCCGGGGATAATCAGCCCCAGCATTTT
.,TRBJ2-6,TRBV28,TRBD1,CASSDRVGSGANVLTF,TGTGCCAGCAGTGACAGGGTAGGATCTGGGGCCAACGTCCTGACTTTC
.,TRBJ1-4,TRBV6-6,.,CASSSFGHSLNEKLFF,TGTGCCAGCAGCTCCTTTGGACACAGCCTAAATGAAAAACTGTTTTTT
.,TRBJ2-7,TRBV25-1,TRBD1,CASSGRDRGNYEQYF,TGTGCCAGCAGTGGGAGGGACAGGGGTAACTACGAGCAGTACTTC
.,TRBJ1-1,TRBV5-6,TRBD1,CASSPRGRQAEAFF,TGTGCCAGCAGCCCCAGGGGGCGCCAGGCTGAAGCTTTCTTT
few,TRBJ2-1,TRBV7-7,TRBD2,CASSFSAGSYNEQFF,TGTGCTAGCAGCTTTTCAGCGGGGTCCTACAATGAGCAGTTCTTC
.,TRBJ1-4,TRBV2,.,CASKLGGGVTEKLFF,TGTGCCAGCAAACTGGGCGGGGGCGTGACTGAAAAACTGTTTTTT
.,TRBJ1-3,TRBV9,TRBD1,CASSAPGTGVLTGNTIYF,TGTGCCAGCAGCGCCCCCGGGACAGGGGTTCTGACTGGAAACACCATATATTTT
.,TRBJ2-7,TRBV5-4,.,CASSLGVDTYEQYF,TGTGCCAGCAGCTTGGGAGTTGATACCTACGAGCAGTACTTC
.,TRBJ2-7,TRBV19,TRBD1,CASKSGQGAVEQYF,TGTGCCAGTAAGAGCGGGCAGGGGGCAGTCGAGCAGTACTTC